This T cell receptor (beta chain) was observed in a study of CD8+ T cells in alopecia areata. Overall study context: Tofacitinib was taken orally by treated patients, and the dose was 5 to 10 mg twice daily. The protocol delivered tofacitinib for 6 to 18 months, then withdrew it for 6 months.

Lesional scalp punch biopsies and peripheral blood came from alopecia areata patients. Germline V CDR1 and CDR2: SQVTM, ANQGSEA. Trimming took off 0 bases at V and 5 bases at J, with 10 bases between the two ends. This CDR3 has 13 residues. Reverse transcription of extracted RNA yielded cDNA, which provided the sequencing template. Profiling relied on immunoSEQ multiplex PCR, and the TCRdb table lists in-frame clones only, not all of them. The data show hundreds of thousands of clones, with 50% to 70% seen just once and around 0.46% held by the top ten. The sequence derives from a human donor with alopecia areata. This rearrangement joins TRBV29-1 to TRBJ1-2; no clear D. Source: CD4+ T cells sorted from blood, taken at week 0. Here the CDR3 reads CSVEEETVYGYTF. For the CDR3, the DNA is TGCAGCGTTGAAGAGGAAACGGTATATGGCTACACCTTC. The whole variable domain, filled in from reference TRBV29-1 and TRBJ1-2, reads SAVISQKPSRDICQRGTSLTIQCQVDSQVTMMFWYRQQPGQSLTLIATANQGSEATYESGFVIDKFPISRPNLTFSTLTVSNMSPEDSSIYLCSVEEETVYGYTFGSGTRLTVV.